This T cell receptor beta chain was sequenced during a study of TIL therapy for anti-PD-1-resistant metastatic lung cancer. Whole-study context: Tumor harvest preceded PD-1/PD-L1 blockade, followed by nivolumab treatment.

This was the immunoSEQ v3 assay. The protocol was immunoSEQ multiplex PCR, while the TCRdb copy is restricted to in-frame clones and leaves out a portion. The sample lists approximately 45,000 clones, 65% to 80% seen once, with around 15% in the top ten. Time point noted: pre-treatment sample, taken before nivolumab and TIL therapy. The sequenced sample was blood, obtained at baseline. This receptor was obtained from a man between 70 and 80 years old with non-small cell lung cancer.

CDR3 protein: CASSLVTGYTGELFF. CDR3 nucleotide sequence: TGTGCCAGCAGCTTAGTAACAGGGTATACCGGGGAGCTGTTTTTT. This sequence joins TRBV7-2 and TRBJ2-2, with TRBD1 as a possible D gene (6 bases). The CDR3 is made up of 15 amino acids. Germline V lookup: CDR1 SGHTA, CDR2 FQGNSA. Deletions cut 1 base from V and 5 bases from J, with 11 bases between.